This TCR beta chain was found in a study of shared clonotypes between healthy human individuals. The study's findings and limits: Blood was the sole source, and tissue repertoires probably differ.

Measured with immunoSEQ multiplex PCR; TCRdb has only the in-frame clones, and not every one. This table holds over a million clones, 78% found once. The V end was cut by 2 bases, the J end by 5 bases, with 9 bases between. Per the germline V gene, CDR1 is SGHKS and CDR2 is YYEKEE (reference sequence). The CDR3 is 13 residues long. Regarding this clone: Its target is unknown.

The sample comprised memory CD4+ T cells from PBMCs. Subset given: CD45RA-negative fraction. The receptor comes from a young man in good health. Some clones in this sample may be carry-over from other donors' samples. The V gene is TRBV5-5, the J gene TRBJ2-3, with unresolved D. CDR3 loop: CASSLRGLDTQYF. For the CDR3, the DNA is TGTGCCAGCAGCTTACGTGGGCTAGATACGCAGTATTTT.